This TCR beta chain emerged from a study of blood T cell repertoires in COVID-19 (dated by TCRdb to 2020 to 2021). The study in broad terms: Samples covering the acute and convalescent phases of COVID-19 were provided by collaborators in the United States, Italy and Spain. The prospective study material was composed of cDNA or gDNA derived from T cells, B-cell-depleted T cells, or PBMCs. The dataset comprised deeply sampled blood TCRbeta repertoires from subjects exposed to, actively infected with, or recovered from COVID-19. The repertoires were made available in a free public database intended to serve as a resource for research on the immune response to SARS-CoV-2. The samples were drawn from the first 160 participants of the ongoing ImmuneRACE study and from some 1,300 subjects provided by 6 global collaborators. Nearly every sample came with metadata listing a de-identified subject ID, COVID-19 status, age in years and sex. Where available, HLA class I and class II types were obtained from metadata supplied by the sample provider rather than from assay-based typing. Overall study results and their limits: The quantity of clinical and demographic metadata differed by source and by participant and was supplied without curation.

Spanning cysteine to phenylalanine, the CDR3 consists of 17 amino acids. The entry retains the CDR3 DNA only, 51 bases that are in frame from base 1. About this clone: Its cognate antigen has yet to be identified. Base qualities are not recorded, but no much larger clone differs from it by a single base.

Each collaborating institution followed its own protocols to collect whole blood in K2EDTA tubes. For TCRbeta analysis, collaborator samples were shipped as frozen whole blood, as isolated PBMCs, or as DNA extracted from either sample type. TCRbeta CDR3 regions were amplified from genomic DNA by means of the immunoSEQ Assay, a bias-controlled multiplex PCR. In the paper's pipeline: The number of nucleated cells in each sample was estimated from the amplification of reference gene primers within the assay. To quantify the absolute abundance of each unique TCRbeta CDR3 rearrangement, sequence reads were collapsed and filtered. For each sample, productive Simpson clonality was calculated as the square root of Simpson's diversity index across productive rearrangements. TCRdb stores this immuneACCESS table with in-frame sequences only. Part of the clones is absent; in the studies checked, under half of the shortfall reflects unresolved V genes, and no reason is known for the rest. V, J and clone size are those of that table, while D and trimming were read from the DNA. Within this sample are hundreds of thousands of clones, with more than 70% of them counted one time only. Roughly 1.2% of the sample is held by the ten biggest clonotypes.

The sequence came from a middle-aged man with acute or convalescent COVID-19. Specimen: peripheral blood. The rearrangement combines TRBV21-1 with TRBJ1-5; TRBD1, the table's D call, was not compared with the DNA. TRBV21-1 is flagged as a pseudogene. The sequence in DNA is TGTGCCAGCAGCGCTGCCGGGACAGGGGCCTCCAATCAGCCCCAGCATTTT. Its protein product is CASSAAGTGASNQPQHF.